The clone carrying this T cell receptor beta chain turned up a few times. Its target is not known. The record originates from a study of blood T cells in healthy people across ages. Whole-study findings and limits: Versus aged donors, long-lived donors had higher diversity and more naive CD4+ cells. Age showed a roughly linear inverse relationship with TCR beta diversity per million T cells.

In germline, CDR1 is SNHLY, CDR2 FYNNEI. Between the trimmed V and J ends, which lost 4 bases and 4 bases, there was a span of 10 bases. The CDR3 extends over 14 amino acids. Investigators took approximately 10 milliliters of peripheral blood from every donor. Per-sample yields of isolated PBMCs were at least 6.5 million. A second PCR of roughly 7 to 11 cycles used a sample-barcoded 5' primer and a J-beta primer mix. Each CDR3 protein gets one entry after TCRdb re-called the 5' RACE reads with MiXCR. This table has hundreds of thousands of distinct CDR3 sequences, around 21% appearing once. The specimen sequenced was blood. The chain joins TRBV2 to TRBJ2-2; no firm D call. The clonotype comes from a man between 70 and 80 years old in good health. CDR3 region: CASSGSWSTGELFF. The CDR3 DNA is TGTGCCAGCAGTGGGAGTTGGTCCACCGGGGAGCTGTTTTTT. Based on the CDR3 plus reference TRBV2 and TRBJ2-2, the full variable domain is EPEVTQTPSHQVTQMGQEVILRCVPISNHLYFYWYRQILGQKVEFLVSFYNNEISEKSEIFDDQFSVERPDGSNFTLKIRSTKLEDSAMYFCASSGSWSTGELFFGEGSRLTVL.